A single sample gave rise to the 14 T cell receptor beta chains below, sequenced in a study of cytomegalovirus exposure and HLA in healthy donors. PCR used 60 Vbeta primers and 13 Jbeta primers. The assay was immunoSEQ multiplex PCR, and TCRdb's table has in-frame clones only and misses some. The sample has 190,000 or so clones; roughly 80% are singletons. The sequencing input was PBMCs. The receptors shown here come from a woman between 45 and 60 years old in good health and CMV-seropositive.

The chain joins TRBV2 to TRBJ2-7; 7 bases are a match to TRBD1. This CDR3 spans 13 amino acids. The germline CDR1 and CDR2 sequences are SNHLY and FYNNEI. J gave up 2 bases and V 6 bases, and 4 bases lay outside the gene matches. CDR3 sequence reads: CASRPQGPYEQYF. As DNA, the CDR3 is TGTGCCAGCAGACCACAGGGGCCCTACGAGCAGTACTTC.

V gene TRBV7-9 combines with J gene TRBJ1-1; 12 positions match TRBD1. The germline V gene encodes CDR1 SEHNR and CDR2 FQNEAQ (reference sequence). The CDR3 consists of 17 residues. Trimming took 2 bases from V and 8 from J; bases not matched to a gene: 12. The DNA for the CDR3 is TGTGCCAGCAGCTTATCTGGGACAGGGGGCGGTAAAGGAGAAGCTTTCTTT. The encoded protein is CASSLSGTGGGKGEAFF.

This sequence joins TRBV6-1 and TRBJ2-2; TRBD2 matches 9 bases. The ends lost 4 bases at V and 7 bases at J; junction bases unmatched: 4. CDR1 is MNHNS, CDR2 SASEGT, per germline. The CDR3 length is 14 residues. CDR3 region: CASSGGLASGELFF. Written as DNA, the CDR3 is TGTGCCAGCAGTGGGGGACTAGCCAGCGGGGAGCTGTTTTTT.

V is TRBV28 and J is TRBJ2-1, with TRBD1 identical over 12 bases. With 7 bases clipped from V and 8 bases from J, the junction kept 9 bases outside the gene matches. This CDR3 comprises 15 residues. From germline, CDR1 is MDHEN and CDR2 SYDVKM. In DNA form, the CDR3 reads TGTGCCAGCAACCCCCCCGGGACAGGGGGCCATGAGCAGTTCTTC. Its translation is CASNPPGTGGHEQFF.

In this sample, this clone turned up once. The chain has TRBV7-8 and TRBJ2-5, with 8 bases aligning to TRBD2. J gave up 1 base and V 3 bases, and 4 bases lay outside the gene matches. The germline CDR1 and CDR2 sequences are SGHVS and FQNEAQ. CDR3 length equals 15 residues. The CDR3 loop is CASSLPSGFQETQYF. The CDR3 DNA reads TGTGCCAGCAGCTTGCCTAGCGGGTTCCAAGAGACCCAGTACTTC.

The CDR3 DNA follows: TGTGCCTGGAGTCGCGCCGGGGGGACTGAAGCTTTCTTT. Translated, it gives CAWSRAGGTEAFF. The chain joins TRBV30 to TRBJ1-1, with D perhaps matching TRBD1 (5 bases). The V gene's germline CDR1 is GTSNPN and CDR2 SVGIG (reference sequence). The CDR3 sequence is 13 residues long. V was pared by 2 bases and J by 5 bases, with 12 bases between.

This chain connects TRBV11-2 to TRBJ1-1; D perhaps matches TRBD1 (6 bases). The V end was cut by 3 bases, the J end by 6 bases, with 17 bases between. The CDR3 loop spans 15 amino acids. CDR1 is SGHAT, CDR2 FQNNGV, per germline. The CDR3 protein is CASSFSGAESAEAFF. As DNA, the CDR3 is TGTGCCAGCAGCTTTTCAGGGGCTGAATCCGCTGAAGCTTTCTTT.

This chain uses TRBV6-5 with TRBJ2-3, with 8 nucleotides matching TRBD1. Germline CDR1 is MNHEY and CDR2 is SVGAGI. The J segment lost 1 base and the V segment lost 6 bases, leaving 0 bases of the junction unmatched. The CDR3 loop spans 13 amino acids. CDR3 in amino acids: CASRGQGTDTQYF. The CDR3 DNA is TGTGCCAGCAGGGGACAGGGCACAGATACGCAGTATTTT.

Here the CDR3 reads CASSSDPGQNYGYTF. CDR3 DNA sequence: TGCGCCAGCAGCTCCGACCCGGGACAGAACTATGGCTACACCTTC. The V call is TRBV5-1, the J call TRBJ1-2; 7 positions agree with TRBD1. V lost 3 bases, J lost 2 bases, and 7 bases stayed unmatched. Looked up from germline, CDR1 is SGHRS and CDR2 is YFSETQ. The CDR3 has 15 residues.

J is TRBJ2-7 and V is TRBV2; 13 bases are shared with TRBD2. There are 17 residues in the CDR3. V trimming: 7 bases; J trimming: 0 bases; junction bases outside the gene matches: 9. CDR1 and CDR2 (germline): SNHLY, FYNNEI. CDR3 region: CASIPGLAGPLSYEQYF. As DNA, the CDR3 is TGTGCCAGCATTCCGGGACTAGCGGGGCCTCTCTCCTACGAGCAGTACTTC.

V is TRBV5-4 and J is TRBJ2-4; maybe TRBD1 (6 bases). The V gene lost 1 base and the J gene lost 4 bases, with 12 bases spanning the gap. This CDR3 has 15 residues. CDR1 SGHNT and CDR2 YYREEE come from the germline V gene (reference sequence). CDR3 in DNA: TGTGCCAGCAGCTTGTCAGGGGAAGGGAAAAACATTCAGTACTTC. Translated, it gives CASSLSGEGKNIQYF.

The table lists this clone with a few counts. V gene TRBV2 combines with J gene TRBJ2-5; D unclear. Germline V CDR1 and CDR2: SNHLY, FYNNEI. CDR3 length: 13 residues. The V end was cut by 3 bases, the J end by 2 bases, with 7 bases between. CDR3 loop: CASSERQQETQYF. Here the CDR3 DNA reads TGTGCCAGCAGTGAGAGGCAGCAAGAGACCCAGTACTTC.

The chain has TRBV11-2 and TRBJ1-2, with D tentatively TRBD1 (5 bases). CDR1 SGHAT and CDR2 FQNNGV come from the germline V gene. The V end was cut by 5 bases, the J end by 7 bases, with 20 bases between. The CDR3 has 15 residues. CDR3 in amino acids: CASSPQIQGSAGYTF. Here the CDR3 DNA reads TGTGCCAGCAGCCCGCAGATCCAGGGCTCGGCTGGCTACACCTTC.

The rearrangement joins TRBV7-2 to TRBJ2-1; maybe TRBD1 (7 bases). V was clipped by 5 bases and J by 10 bases, with 18 bases between them. The V gene's germline CDR1 is SGHTA and CDR2 FQGNSA. This CDR3 contains 14 residues. The CDR3 sequence is CASSPRGAGVEQFF. CDR3 coding DNA: TGTGCCAGCAGCCCCAGGGGGGCAGGGGTCGAGCAGTTCTTC.